This T cell receptor (beta chain) is from a study of blood T cells in healthy people across ages. A second PCR, run for about 7 to 11 cycles, used a sample-barcoded 5' primer plus a J-beta primer mix. TCRdb ran MiXCR on the 5' RACE reads and lists one entry per CDR3 protein. The table includes some 710,000 distinct CDR3 sequences, 22% detected once. This clonotype has more than one count but fewer than ten. The clonotype was recovered from an older man in good health. The material sequenced was blood.

The CDR3 spells CASSLSGTGSYEQYF. In nucleotides, the CDR3 is TGCGCCAGCAGCCTGTCCGGGACAGGGTCCTACGAGCAGTACTTC. The chain couples TRBV5-1 to TRBJ2-5; TRBD1 agrees at 9 bases. The J call is uncertain, as TRBJ2-7 better fits the DNA end. The germline CDR1 and CDR2 sequences are SGHRS and YFSETQ. The CDR3 is made up of 15 amino acids.